Listed below are T cell receptor beta chains from one sample, sequenced in a study of Graves' ophthalmopathy and Graves' hyperthyroidism. TCRdb fed the multiplex PCR reads into MiXCR, producing one record per CDR3 protein. The sample contains approximately 1.2 million distinct CDR3 sequences, about 35% of which appear only once. The sample comprised peripheral blood or thyroid tissue (not recorded which). The origin of the receptors is an adult man with Graves' hyperthyroidism. The CDR3 runs from the conserved cysteine through the conserved F or W. A D gene is named only where the DNA matches it firmly. Size values are once, few and many counts, or a class for expanded clones, and some rows have none.

J gene	clone size	D gene	V gene	CDR3 DNA	CDR3 protein
TRBJ2-7	many	NA	TRBV7-9	TGTGCCAGCAGCTTTAGGTCCCACGAGCAGTACTTC	CASSFRSHEQYF
TRBJ2-2	NA	NA	TRBV7-9	TGTGCCCGGAAACGGGACCGCAGGCCCCCGTGGGAGCTGTTTTTT	CARKRDRRPPWELFF
TRBJ2-7	NA	TRBD2	TRBV30	TGTGCCTGGACTAGCGGAACCTACGAGCAGTACTTC	CAWTSGTYEQYF
TRBJ2-7	NA	NA	TRBV19	TGTGCCAGCAGCCCTGGGGGCCTAACCTACGAGCAGTACTTC	CASSPGGLTYEQYF
TRBJ2-7	NA	NA	TRBV10-3	TGTGCCATCAGTGAGAAGTCAGTATACGAGCAGTACTTC	CAISEKSVYEQYF
TRBJ2-6	many	NA	TRBV9	TGTGCCAGCAGGGATGAGAGGTCGGGTCCCCGGGCCAACGTCCTGACTTTC	CASRDERSGPRANVLTF
TRBJ1-5	NA	NA	TRBV20-1	TGCAGTGCTAGGGTTCGGCGAGGGGCCCCAAATCAGCCCCAGCATTTT	CSARVRRGAPNQPQHF
TRBJ2-7	few	TRBD1	TRBV6-6	TGTGCCAGCAGTTACCCCCACCCCCAGGGGGACACCTACGAGCAGTACTTC	CASSYPHPQGDTYEQYF
TRBJ2-7	NA	NA	TRBV6-5	TGTGCCAGCAGTGAAGCAGGTCAGGGCGTGGGGGCCTACGAGCAGTACTTC	CASSEAGQGVGAYEQYF
TRBJ1-1	NA	TRBD1	TRBV10-3	TGTGCCATCAGTGACCGGGGGGGACAGCGAGAAACTGAAGCTTTCTTT	CAISDRGGQRETEAFF
TRBJ1-2	many	NA	TRBV7-9	TGTGCCAGCAGCTCGGAGAGAGGACGAGTCCCTAACTATGGCTACACCTTC	CASSSERGRVPNYGYTF
TRBJ2-7	NA	NA	TRBV7-9	TGTGCCAGCAGCCCTATAGGAATAGGGACCTACGAGCAGTACTTC	CASSPIGIGTYEQYF
TRBJ2-7	NA	TRBD2	TRBV7-9	TGTGCCAGCAGCTTATGGTCTACTAGCGGGAGTTACGAGCAGTACTTC	CASSLWSTSGSYEQYF
TRBJ1-2	many	NA	TRBV10-3	TGTGCCATCAGTCTGCAAGGGACCGAAGTCTATGGCTACACCTTC	CAISLQGTEVYGYTF
TRBJ2-7	few	TRBD2	TRBV12-3/TRBV12-4	TGTGCCAGCAGTTACTCGACTAGCGGGAGGGGCTACGAGCAGTACTTC	CASSYSTSGRGYEQYF
TRBJ2-5	many	NA	TRBV11-2	TGTGCCAGCAGCTTAACCGGGGGGCCGCAAGAGACCCAGTACTTC	CASSLTGGPQETQYF
TRBJ2-7	few	NA	TRBV25-1	TGTGCCAGCAGCCAAATGACAGTCAGCTACGAGCAGTACTTC	CASSQMTVSYEQYF
TRBJ2-7	many	NA	TRBV4-1	TGCGCCAGCAGCCAAGGTAGCCACGAGCAGTACTTC	CASSQGSHEQYF
TRBJ2-5	many	NA	TRBV12-3/TRBV12-4	TGTGCCAGCAGCAAGGGGCAGGGGTGGCGAGAGACCCAGTACTTC	CASSKGQGWRETQYF
TRBJ1-6	NA	TRBD1	TRBV9	TGTGCCAGCAGCGCAGTCCCGACCCGGGACAGAATTAATTCACCCCTCCACTTT	CASSAVPTRDRINSPLHF
TRBJ1-2	many	TRBD1	TRBV7-2	TGTGCCGATCACACGGGACAGGCCTACGGCTACACCTTC	CADHTGQAYGYTF
TRBJ1-6	NA	TRBD1	TRBV9	TGTGCCAGCAGCGGCGTAGGACAGGGTGTCGAAACCCTCCACTTT	CASSGVGQGVETLHF
TRBJ1-5	NA	TRBD1	TRBV6-5	TGTGCCACCGCTGTGGCAGGGGGAGTTAGCAATCAGCCCCAGCATTTT	CATAVAGGVSNQPQHF
TRBJ2-5	NA	TRBD1	TRBV29-1	TGCAGCGTTGATACAGGGGGCCAAGAGACCCAGTACTTC	CSVDTGGQETQYF
TRBJ1-1	many	NA	TRBV5-1	TGCGCCAGCAGCTTGGGAAACAGGACGGCCTTCACTGAAGCTTTCTTT	CASSLGNRTAFTEAFF
TRBJ1-4	NA	TRBD1	TRBV11-2	TGTGCCAGCAGCCTCCCCTCGTCGGGACAGGGGGCGACGGACGTTTTGGGGAAACTGTTTTTT	CASSLPSSGQGATDVLGKLFF
TRBJ1-4	few	NA	TRBV28	TGTGCCAGCAGTTTATCGGTCTCTAATGAAAAACTGTTTTTT	CASSLSVSNEKLFF
TRBJ2-5	many	NA	TRBV2	TGTGCCAGCAGTGCAGGGGCCGGGGAGACCCAGTACTTC	CASSAGAGETQYF
TRBJ2-5	few	TRBD2	TRBV24-1	TGTGCCACCAGCCCCGGGGGGTTTCAAGAGACCCAGTACTTC	CATSPGGFQETQYF
TRBJ2-7	few	NA	TRBV6-5	TGTGCCAGCAGAAACCACAGGAGCTCCTACGAGCAGTACTTC	CASRNHRSSYEQYF
TRBJ1-5	NA	TRBD1	TRBV7-6	TGTGCCAGCAGCTTAGGGACAGGGTTTACTCAGCCCCAGCATTTT	CASSLGTGFTQPQHF
TRBJ1-1	many	NA	TRBV7-8	TGTGCCAGCAGCTTAGGAGTCGGTTCCACTGAAGCTTTCTTT	CASSLGVGSTEAFF
TRBJ2-5	NA	NA	TRBV29-1	TGCAGTGTGTGGGACGTTAGACAAGAGACCCAGTACTTC	CSVWDVRQETQYF
TRBJ2-7	NA	NA	TRBV9	TGTGCCAGCAGCGTTTCCGGGACCGAGCAGTACTTC	CASSVSGTEQYF
TRBJ2-5	NA	TRBD2	TRBV10-2	TGCGCCAGCCAAGATCGGCCGGGGGGGCAAGAGACCCAGTACTTC	CASQDRPGGQETQYF
TRBJ2-2	many	NA	TRBV2	TGTGCCAGCAGTGCAGTAGGCGGGCTCACCGGGGAGCTGTTTTTT	CASSAVGGLTGELFF
TRBJ1-2	many	NA	TRBV6-5	TGTGCCAGCACCCGAAACGAGGGGGGATGGTCTGGCTACACCTTC	CASTRNEGGWSGYTF
TRBJ1-5	once	NA	TRBV7-2	TGTGCCAGCAGCTTTCTATGGCGGGAGGGCCGAGAGACCCAGCATTTT	CASSFLWREGRETQHF
TRBJ2-7	NA	NA	TRBV6-5	TGTGCCAGCAGATCGACTAGTTCCTACGAGCAGTACTTC	CASRSTSSYEQYF
TRBJ2-2	many	TRBD2	TRBV24-1	TGTGCCACCAGCCGGGGACGCGGGAGAGACACCGGGGAGCTGTTTTTT	CATSRGRGRDTGELFF
TRBJ2-7	many	TRBD2	TRBV19	TGTGCCAGTAGTATGGCTAGCGGGAGCTACGAGCAGTACTTC	CASSMASGSYEQYF
TRBJ2-7	many	NA	TRBV9	TGTGCCAGCAGCCTATCTGCGTTTGGAAACGAGCAGTACTTC	CASSLSAFGNEQYF
TRBJ1-2	once	NA	TRBV15	TGTGCCACCAGGGAGGGGAGACTCAACTATGGCTACACCTTC	CATREGRLNYGYTF
TRBJ2-7	NA	NA	TRBV5-1	TGCGCCAGCAGCTTGTCGCTGGGTATTTCCTACGAGCAGTACTTC	CASSLSLGISYEQYF
TRBJ2-5	many	NA	TRBV19	TGTGCCAGTAGTATACGCCGGGGGCACCAAGAGACCCAGTACTTC	CASSIRRGHQETQYF
TRBJ1-2	many	NA	TRBV7-9	TGTGCCAGCAGCGCTACAGGGAGCGTTGAAGGCTACACCTTC	CASSATGSVEGYTF
TRBJ1-5	few	NA	TRBV7-2	TGTGCCAGCAGCGCCAGGTCGGGGTACAATCAGCCCCAGCATTTT	CASSARSGYNQPQHF
TRBJ1-6	NA	TRBD1	TRBV2	TGTGCCAGCAGTAACCGGGACAGGGGATCACCCCTCCACTTT	CASSNRDRGSPLHF
TRBJ2-2	many	TRBD1	TRBV5-1	TGCGCCAGTCACAGGGGGGCGGACACCGGGGAGCTGTTTTTT	CASHRGADTGELFF
TRBJ1-2	many	NA	TRBV29-1	TGCAGCGTTGGGGCAGGGGTCGGCTACACCTTC	CSVGAGVGYTF
TRBJ1-1	many	NA	TRBV7-8	TGTGCCAGCAGCCAGGTTGAGGGCACTGAAGCTTTCTTT	CASSQVEGTEAFF
TRBJ1-5	NA	TRBD1	TRBV3-1	TGTGCCAGCAGCCAACAAGGGGGCTACAATCAGCCCCAGCATTTT	CASSQQGGYNQPQHF
TRBJ2-7	NA	TRBD2	TRBV2	TGTGCCAGCAGTGGAGGGAGCGGGGGCTTGGGGGAGCAGTACTTC	CASSGGSGGLGEQYF
TRBJ2-5	many	TRBD2	TRBV13	TGTGCCAGCAGCTTAGGCCCCTTCGGCCTAGCGGGAGAAGAGACCCAGTACTTC	CASSLGPFGLAGEETQYF
TRBJ2-2	many	NA	TRBV12-3/TRBV12-4	TGTGCCAGCACCAGTACTGCCACCGGGGAGCTGTTTTTT	CASTSTATGELFF
TRBJ1-5	many	NA	TRBV9	TGTGCCAGCAGCGTAGATGACAATCAGCCCCAGCATTTT	CASSVDDNQPQHF